This T cell receptor (beta chain) was sequenced during a study of blood T cell repertoires in COVID-19. As for the study in general: Sites in the United States, Italy and Spain provided acute and convalescent COVID-19 samples. Sources were T cells, B-cell-depleted T cells, or PBMCs; the material itself was cDNA or gDNA.

The CDR3 is 14 residues long. CDR1 and CDR2 (germline): SGDLS, YYNGEE. Unmatched junction bases numbered 6, after V lost 4 bases and J lost 4 bases. Authors' methods: Cell counts per sample came from amplifying reference gene primers. Assay used: immunoSEQ multiplex PCR; TCRdb lists only in-frame clones, some missing. For V, J and clone size, that table is used; D and trimming come from the DNA. This sample has 65,000 to 70,000 clones, with about four fifths found just once. This chain connects TRBV9 to TRBJ1-2, with 8 nucleotides matching TRBD1. This receptor was taken from an older woman with acute or convalescent COVID-19. The sample consisted of peripheral blood. The CDR3 protein is CASSLWTGSYGYTF. The DNA for the CDR3 is TGTGCCAGCAGCCTTTGGACAGGGTCCTATGGCTACACCTTC.